Presented here are 19 T cell receptor beta chains from one specimen sequenced in a study of T cell responses to AZD1222 COVID-19 vaccine. Only in-frame clones appear in the TCRdb table, and some are missing; sequencing was by immunoSEQ multiplex PCR. The sample holds approximately 150,000 clones; about 90% are singletons and the top ten take 7% to 9%. The source was peripheral blood, collected 28 days after the second dose of the MenACWY control vaccine. The source of these receptors is an adult who received the MenACWY meningococcal vaccine as a control.

This rearrangement joins TRBV18 to TRBJ2-7; D may be TRBD1 (5 bases). The CDR3 is made up of 17 amino acids. Germline values: CDR1 KGHSH, CDR2 LQKENI. V was trimmed by 2 bases and J by 0 bases, leaving 17 bases between them. The CDR3 is CASSPFQGSPSSYEQYF. The CDR3 DNA reads as TGTGCCAGCTCACCATTCCAGGGCTCCCCCAGCTCCTACGAGCAGTACTTC.

The chain uses TRBV11-1 and TRBJ2-3; no reliable D call. From germline, CDR1 is SGHAT and CDR2 FQDESV (reference sequence). Trimming left V 0 bases short and J 3 bases short, with 13 bases between. The length of the CDR3 is 16 residues. DNA for the CDR3: TGTGCCAGCAGCTTAGCTTGGCAAGACACTACAGATACGCAGTATTTT. Residues: CASSLAWQDTTDTQYF.

The gene calls are TRBV5-1 and TRBJ2-3; D possibly corresponds to TRBD2 (6 bases). This CDR3 region has 18 residues. Trimming took off 3 bases at V and 1 base at J, with 21 bases between the two ends. Germline-derived CDR1 and CDR2 are SGHRS and YFSETQ. The CDR3 loop reads CASSYRPRTTSRTDTQYF. The CDR3 DNA reads TGCGCCAGCAGCTACAGACCCCGGACTACCTCTCGCACAGATACGCAGTATTTT.

J is TRBJ1-1 and V is TRBV6-5; D not resolved. Trimming took off 2 bases at V and 1 base at J, with 8 bases between the two ends. Germline CDR1 MNHEY, CDR2 SVGAGI. This CDR3 comprises 14 residues. CDR3: CASSYAPGNTEAFF. The CDR3, as DNA: TGTGCCAGCAGTTACGCCCCGGGGAACACTGAAGCTTTCTTT.

This chain connects TRBV18 to TRBJ1-1; 7 bases match TRBD1. Germline CDR1 reads KGHSH; CDR2 reads LQKENI. Trimming at V came to 2 bases and at J to 7 bases, leaving 10 bases not matched to a gene. The length of the CDR3 is 15 residues. This CDR3 reads CASSPGPGGFDEAFF. The CDR3 DNA reads as TGTGCCAGCTCACCAGGTCCAGGGGGGTTTGATGAAGCTTTCTTT.

The chain combines TRBV29-1 with TRBJ2-1, with 7 nucleotides matching TRBD2. Germline trimming cut 4 bases from V and 7 bases from J; bases unmatched to any gene: 10. The germline V gene has CDR1 SQVTM and CDR2 ANQGSEA. There are 14 residues in the CDR3. The CDR3 here is CSVAAAAGRNEQFF. For the CDR3, the DNA is TGCAGCGTTGCAGCGGCAGCGGGACGTAATGAGCAGTTCTTC.

The rearrangement links TRBV10-3 to TRBJ1-6; D perhaps matches TRBD1 (6 bases). Germline V CDR1 and CDR2: ENHRY, SYGVKD. The V gene lost 4 bases and the J gene lost 10 bases, with 26 bases spanning the gap. The CDR3 spans 18 residues. CDR3 sequence: CAISGPTGGSGTVSPLHF. DNA for the CDR3: TGTGCCATCAGTGGCCCGACCGGGGGCTCCGGAACCGTATCACCCCTCCACTTT.

The chain recombines TRBV10-3 with TRBJ1-5; D call uncertain. There are 16 residues in the CDR3. V shed 2 bases and J shed 1 base, with 12 bases lying between them. From germline, CDR1 is ENHRY and CDR2 SYGVKD. The CDR3 loop is CAISERAGGSNQPQHF. In DNA, the CDR3 is TGTGCCATCAGTGAGAGGGCAGGAGGGAGCAATCAGCCCCAGCATTTT.

The rearrangement links TRBV4-1 to TRBJ2-7; TRBD1 matches at 9 bases. Unmatched junction bases numbered 5, after V lost 3 bases and J lost 5 bases. The CDR3 sequence is 14 residues long. CDR1 MGHRA and CDR2 YSYEKL come from the germline V gene. CDR3 DNA sequence: TGCGCCAGCAGCCAGACAGGGGGTATGGACGAGCAGTACTTC. Translated: CASSQTGGMDEQYF.

The CDR3: CASAMGGSYGYTF. Written as DNA, the CDR3 is TGTGCTAGTGCCATGGGGGGAAGCTATGGCTACACCTTC. The V and J genes are TRBV12-5 and TRBJ1-2; a weak D match, TRBD1 (5 bases). Deletions cut 7 bases from V and 4 bases from J, with 13 bases between. The CDR3 loop spans 13 amino acids. The germline V gene encodes CDR1 LGHNT and CDR2 FRNRAP.

The CDR3 DNA reads TGTGCCAGCAGCGGAAGTGGGTTAGACAATGAGCAGTTCTTC. Its translation: CASSGSGLDNEQFF. This chain links TRBV9 with TRBJ2-1; D unclear. The germline V gene has CDR1 SGDLS and CDR2 YYNGEE. The germline V and J ends were trimmed by 3 bases and 5 bases, with 12 bases remaining between them. The CDR3 covers 14 residues.

The chain joins TRBV19 to TRBJ2-5, with D unresolved. V lost 7 bases to trimming and J lost 4 bases, with 13 bases between them. Germline assignment: CDR1 LNHDA and CDR2 SQIVND (reference sequence). This CDR3 is 13 amino acids long. CDR3 sequence: CASNPGLGETQYF. CDR3 in DNA: TGTGCCAGTAACCCGGGCCTCGGAGAGACCCAGTACTTC. The whole variable domain, remainder taken from reference TRBV19 and TRBJ2-5, is DGGITQSPKYLFRKEGQNVTLSCEQNLNHDAMYWYRQDPGQGLRLIYYSQIVNDFQKGDIAEGYSVSREKKESFPLTVTSAQKNPTAFYLCASNPGLGETQYFGPGTRLLVL.

The chain joins TRBV9 to TRBJ1-1; tentatively, D is TRBD1 (6 bases). V lost 2 bases, J lost 3 bases, and 11 bases lay in between. The germline V gene has CDR1 SGDLS and CDR2 YYNGEE. CDR3 length: 14 residues. In DNA form, the CDR3 reads TGTGCCAGCAGCGTTGGGGGGGCAGACACTGAAGCTTTCTTT. It yields the protein CASSVGGADTEAFF.

The rearrangement joins TRBV11-2 to TRBJ2-7; D might be TRBD1 or TRBD2, each matching 5 bases. Germline loops: CDR1 SGHAT, CDR2 FQNNGV. The CDR3 covers 15 residues. V was trimmed by 1 base and J by 2 bases, leaving 12 bases between them. CDR3 sequence reads: CASSLGWGPTYEQYF. The DNA of the CDR3 is TGTGCCAGCAGCTTAGGTTGGGGACCCACCTACGAGCAGTACTTC.

V gene TRBV7-9 combines with J gene TRBJ1-5; D unclear. Trimming cost V 0 bases and J 6 bases, with 15 bases left between them. Germline V gene data show CDR1 as SEHNR and CDR2 as FQNEAQ (reference sequence). CDR3 size: 16 residues. As DNA, the CDR3 is TGTGCCAGCAGCTTAGCGCTTGACGGGTTCGGTCAGCCCCAGCATTTT. The encoded protein is CASSLALDGFGQPQHF.

In DNA, the CDR3 is TGTGCCAGCAGTTCCAGCGGGAGCTACGAGCAGTACTTC. Translating it yields CASSSSGSYEQYF. This sequence joins TRBV6-5 and TRBJ2-7; 8 bases match TRBD2. There are 13 residues in the CDR3. V lost 4 bases and J lost 3; bases outside the gene matches: 2. The germline gives CDR1 MNHEY, CDR2 SVGAGI.

The CDR3 sequence: CATSTTQNRADTQYF. The CDR3 region has the DNA TGTGCCACCAGCACCACACAGAATCGGGCAGATACGCAGTATTTT. The V and J genes are TRBV15 and TRBJ2-3; D is undetermined. This CDR3 contains 15 residues. Germline CDR1 LNHNV, CDR2 YYDKDF (reference sequence). The V gene lost 4 bases and the J gene lost 4 bases, with 15 bases spanning the gap.

This sequence joins TRBV5-1 and TRBJ2-5; TRBD1 aligns across 8 bases. Trimming at V came to 4 bases and at J to 2 bases, leaving 4 bases not matched to a gene. This CDR3 contains 14 residues. Germline loops: CDR1 SGHRS, CDR2 YFSETQ. The CDR3 here is CASSRTGGQETQYF. In nucleotides, the CDR3 is TGCGCCAGCAGCAGAACAGGGGGGCAAGAGACCCAGTACTTC. The variable domain in full, with the rest retrieved from reference TRBV5-1 and TRBJ2-5, is KAGVTQTPRYLIKTRGQQVTLSCSPISGHRSVSWYQQTPGQGLQFLFEYFSETQRNKGNFPGRFSGRQFSNSRSEMNVSTLELGDSALYLCASSRTGGQETQYFGPGTRLLVL.

V and J are TRBV29-1 and TRBJ2-5; D possibly corresponds to TRBD1 (6 bases). V lost 1 base and J lost 5, with 20 bases in between. Germline V gives CDR1 SQVTM, CDR2 ANQGSEA. This CDR3 comprises 16 residues. As DNA, the CDR3 is TGCAGCGTTGAAGCTCAACAGGGAGCCGGTGGGGAGACCCAGTACTTC. This codes for CSVEAQQGAGGETQYF.